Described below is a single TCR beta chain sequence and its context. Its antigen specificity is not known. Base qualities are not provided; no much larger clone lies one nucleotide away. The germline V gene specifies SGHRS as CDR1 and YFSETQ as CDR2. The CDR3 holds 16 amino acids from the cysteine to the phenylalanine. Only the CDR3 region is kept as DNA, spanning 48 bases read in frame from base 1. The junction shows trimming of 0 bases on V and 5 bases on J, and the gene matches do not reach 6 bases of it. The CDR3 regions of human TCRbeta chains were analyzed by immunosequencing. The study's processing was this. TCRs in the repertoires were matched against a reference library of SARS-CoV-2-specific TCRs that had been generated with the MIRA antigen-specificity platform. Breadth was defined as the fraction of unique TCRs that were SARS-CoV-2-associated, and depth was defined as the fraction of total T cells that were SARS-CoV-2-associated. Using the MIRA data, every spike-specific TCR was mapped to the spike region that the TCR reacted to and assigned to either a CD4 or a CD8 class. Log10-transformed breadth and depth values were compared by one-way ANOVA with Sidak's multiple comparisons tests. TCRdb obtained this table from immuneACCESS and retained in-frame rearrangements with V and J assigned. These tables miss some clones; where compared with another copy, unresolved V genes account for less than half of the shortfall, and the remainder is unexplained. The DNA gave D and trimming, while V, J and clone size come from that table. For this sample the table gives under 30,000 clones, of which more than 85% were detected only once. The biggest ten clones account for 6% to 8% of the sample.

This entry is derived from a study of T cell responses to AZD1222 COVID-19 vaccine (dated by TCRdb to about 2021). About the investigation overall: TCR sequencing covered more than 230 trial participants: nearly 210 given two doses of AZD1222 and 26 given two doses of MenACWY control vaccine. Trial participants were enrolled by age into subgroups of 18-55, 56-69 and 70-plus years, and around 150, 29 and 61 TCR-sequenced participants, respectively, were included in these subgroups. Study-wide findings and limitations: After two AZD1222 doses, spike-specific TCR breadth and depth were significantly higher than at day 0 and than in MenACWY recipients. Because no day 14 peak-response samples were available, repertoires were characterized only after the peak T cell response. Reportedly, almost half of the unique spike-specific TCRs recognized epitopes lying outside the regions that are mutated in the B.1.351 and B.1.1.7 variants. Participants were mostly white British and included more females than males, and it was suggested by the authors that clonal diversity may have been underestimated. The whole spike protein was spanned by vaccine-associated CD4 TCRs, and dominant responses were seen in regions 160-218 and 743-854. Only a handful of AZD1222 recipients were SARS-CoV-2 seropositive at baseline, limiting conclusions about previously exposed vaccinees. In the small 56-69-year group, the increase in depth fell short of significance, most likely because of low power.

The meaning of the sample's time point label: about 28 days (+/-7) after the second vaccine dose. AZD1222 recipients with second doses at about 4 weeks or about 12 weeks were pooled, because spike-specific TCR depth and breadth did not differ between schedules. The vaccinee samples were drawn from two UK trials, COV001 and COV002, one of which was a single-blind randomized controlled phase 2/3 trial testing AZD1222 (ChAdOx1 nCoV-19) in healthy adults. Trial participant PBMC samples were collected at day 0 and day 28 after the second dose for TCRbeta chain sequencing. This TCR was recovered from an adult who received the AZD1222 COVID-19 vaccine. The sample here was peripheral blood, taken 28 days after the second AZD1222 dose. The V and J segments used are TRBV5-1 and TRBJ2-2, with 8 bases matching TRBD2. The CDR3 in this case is CASSLAPGGETGELFF. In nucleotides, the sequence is TGCGCCAGCAGCTTGGCCCCCGGGGGGGAGACCGGGGAGCTGTTTTTT.